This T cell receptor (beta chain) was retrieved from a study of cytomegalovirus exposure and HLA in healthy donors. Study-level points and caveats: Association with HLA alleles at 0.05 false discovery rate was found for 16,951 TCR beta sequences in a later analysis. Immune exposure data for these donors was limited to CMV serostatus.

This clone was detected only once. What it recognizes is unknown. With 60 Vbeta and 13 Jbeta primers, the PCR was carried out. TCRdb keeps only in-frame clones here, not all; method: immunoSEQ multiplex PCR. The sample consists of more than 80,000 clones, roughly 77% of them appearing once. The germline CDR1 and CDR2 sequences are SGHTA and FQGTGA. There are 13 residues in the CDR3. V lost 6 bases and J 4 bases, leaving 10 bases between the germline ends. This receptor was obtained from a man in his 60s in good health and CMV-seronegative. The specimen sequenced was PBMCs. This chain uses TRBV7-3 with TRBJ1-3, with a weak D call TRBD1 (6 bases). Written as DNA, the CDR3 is TGTGCCAGCAGTTCCGGGACAGGAAACACCATATATTTT. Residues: CASSSGTGNTIYF.